These T cell receptor beta chains were read from a single sample in a study of radiation and T cells in renal cell carcinoma. Here immunoSEQ multiplex PCR was the method, and the copy in TCRdb shows in-frame clones only, minus some. The table includes 100,000 to 150,000 clones, approximately 90% detected once. The source was blood, collected from a patient whose treatment included radiotherapy and nephrectomy. The receptors here all came from a woman in her 70s with renal cell carcinoma. Both conserved end residues are part of each CDR3. The order of the fields is D gene, V gene, clone size, J gene, CDR3 DNA, CDR3 protein. D genes are given only for firm matches. Where a row states a size, it is once, few, many or the class of an expanded clone; other rows omit it.

>TRBD1|TRBV7-6|-|TRBJ1-5
TGTGCCAGCAGCTTAGGAGACAGGGGTGGCAATCAGCCCCAGCATTTT
CASSLGDRGGNQPQHF
>TRBD1|TRBV11-2|-|TRBJ1-5
TGTGCCAGCAGTCCGGGACAGGGTCCGAAGCAGCCCCAGCATTTT
CASSPGQGPKQPQHF
>-|TRBV6-5|-|TRBJ1-6
TGTGCCAGCAGATACTCCTATAATTCACCCCTCCACTTT
CASRYSYNSPLHF
>-|TRBV5-4|-|TRBJ2-5
TGTGCCAGCAGCTTGGGTAGCGGCAGGGGAGGAGTAGAGACCCAGTACTTC
CASSLGSGRGGVETQYF
>-|TRBV11-2|once|TRBJ1-4
TGTGCCAGCAGCTTAGGAGGGGCCCTTAATGAAAAACTGTTTTTT
CASSLGGALNEKLFF
>-|TRBV5-8|-|TRBJ2-3
TGTGCCAGCAGCTTATGGAGGAGAAGGCTAGAGGGAGATACGCAGTATTTT
CASSLWRRRLEGDTQYF
>-|TRBV7-2|-|TRBJ2-1
TGTGCCAGCAGTTATTACAAGTTGGGGGCAGGTGAGCAGTTCTTC
CASSYYKLGAGEQFF
>TRBD1|TRBV27|-|TRBJ2-5
TGTGCCAGCAGTAAAACACCGGGACAGGGCCAAGAGACCCAGTACTTC
CASSKTPGQGQETQYF
>-|TRBV5-1|-|TRBJ2-2
TGCGCCAGCAGCTTGGATGTGTCGGGCCTCACCGGGGAGCTGTTTTTT
CASSLDVSGLTGELFF
>-|TRBV10-1|-|TRBJ2-7
TGCGCCAGCAGTGAGTCCCACAGGGCCTACGAGCAGTACTTC
CASSESHRAYEQYF
>-|TRBV6-5|-|TRBJ2-7
TGTGCCAGCAGTAATGCGGGGAGCTACGAGCAGTACTTC
CASSNAGSYEQYF
>TRBD2|TRBV7-2|-|TRBJ2-2
TGTGCCAGCAGCGATCCCGGAGGCGGGGGGCCCACCGGGGAGCTGTTTTTT
CASSDPGGGGPTGELFF
>-|TRBV15|-|TRBJ1-3
TGTGCCACCGATCCGGGACTAGGAGACTCTGGAAACACCATATATTTT
CATDPGLGDSGNTIYF
>TRBD1|TRBV6-1|-|TRBJ2-1
TGTGCCAGCAGGCCGACAGGGGTTGGTGAGCAGTTCTTC
CASRPTGVGEQFF
>TRBD2|TRBV7-9|-|TRBJ2-3
TGTGCCAGCAGCCATCCTGGACTGCACGGGGGGACGCAGTATTTT
CASSHPGLHGGTQYF
>TRBD1|TRBV7-9|-|TRBJ2-4
TGTGCCAGCAGCTTAGCGGCACAGGGGATAGCCAAAAACATTCAGTACTTC
CASSLAAQGIAKNIQYF
>-|TRBV28|-|TRBJ1-1
TGTGCCAGCAATACAGCGCCCAGGGTCACTGAAGCTTTCTTT
CASNTAPRVTEAFF
>TRBD2|TRBV27|-|TRBJ2-3
TGTGCCAGCAGTTTAACCAGCGGGGGCACAGATACGCAGTATTTT
CASSLTSGGTDTQYF
>-|TRBV27|-|TRBJ2-3
TGTGCCAGCAGTTTTAATCCTTCTCGCACAGATACGCAGTATTTT
CASSFNPSRTDTQYF
>TRBD1|TRBV5-1|-|TRBJ1-1
TGCGCCAGCAGCCATAGACAGGGGCAGATGAACACTGAAGCTTTCTTT
CASSHRQGQMNTEAFF
>-|TRBV4-2|-|TRBJ1-1
TGTGCCAGCAGCCAAGATCGCGGGGGCACTGAAGCTTTCTTT
CASSQDRGGTEAFF
>-|TRBV6-6|-|TRBJ1-5
TGTGCCAGCATGAATAGCAATCAGCCCCAGCATTTT
CASMNSNQPQHF
>-|TRBV19|-|TRBJ1-1
TGTGCCAGTAGTGAGGGCCCTCCCCCCACTGAAGCTTTCTTT
CASSEGPPPTEAFF
>-|TRBV25-1|-|TRBJ1-3
TGTGCCAGCAGTAGAGATCGGAACACCATATATTTT
CASSRDRNTIYF
>-|TRBV6-6|-|TRBJ2-1
TGTGCCAGCCTCGGCAATGAGCAGTTCTTC
CASLGNEQFF
>TRBD2|TRBV13|-|TRBJ2-4
TGTGCCAGCAGCGGACGACTAGCGGTAGCCAAAAACATTCAGTACTTC
CASSGRLAVAKNIQYF
>TRBD2|TRBV6-5|-|TRBJ2-3
TGTGCCAGCAGTACTAGCGGGGGGGCAGATACGCAGTATTTT
CASSTSGGADTQYF
>-|TRBV28|once|TRBJ2-7
TGTGCCAGCAGTTTAAGGGTTGGGTCCTACGAGCAGTACTTC
CASSLRVGSYEQYF
>TRBD1|TRBV7-6|-|TRBJ2-5
TGTGCCAGCAGCAGAGGGGGCAGGGAGACCCAGTACTTC
CASSRGGRETQYF
>-|TRBV5-8|-|TRBJ2-7
TGTGCCAGCAGCCGGGAACCCCGGGGCCTTTACGAGCAGTACTTC
CASSREPRGLYEQYF
>-|TRBV5-1|-|TRBJ2-1
TGCGCCAGCAGCTTGGTGGAGAACAATGAGCAGTTCTTC
CASSLVENNEQFF
>TRBD1|TRBV5-1|-|TRBJ2-7
TGCGCCAGCAGCTTCGGGACAGGGGTCTACGAGCAGTACTTC
CASSFGTGVYEQYF
>-|TRBV27|-|TRBJ1-1
TGTGCCAGCAGACTTAAGCCGACGCGCACTGAAGCTTTCTTT
CASRLKPTRTEAFF
>-|TRBV2|-|TRBJ1-2
TGTGCCAGCAGTGAGACAATTTATGGCTACACCTTC
CASSETIYGYTF
>-|TRBV28|few|TRBJ1-1
TGTGCCAGCAGTTTATTACAAATGATGAACACTGAAGCTTTCTTT
CASSLLQMMNTEAFF
>TRBD1|TRBV5-6|-|TRBJ1-1
TGTGCCAGCAGCTTGGCCAGACAGGGCGCTGAAGCTTTCTTT
CASSLARQGAEAFF
>TRBD1|TRBV5-1|-|TRBJ1-1
TGCGCCAGCAGCCCGTACACAGGGGAGGGTGAAGCTTTCTTT
CASSPYTGEGEAFF
>-|TRBV6-1|-|TRBJ2-2
TGTGCCAGCCCTGGGACCGCGAACACCGGGGAGCTGTTTTTT
CASPGTANTGELFF
>-|TRBV29-1|-|TRBJ2-3
TGCAGCGTTGAAGACGGGACTTCCGCTACGCAGTATTTT
CSVEDGTSATQYF
>TRBD1|TRBV9|-|TRBJ1-1
TGTGCCAGCAGCGTAGGGGACAGGCCCACTGAAGCTTTCTTT
CASSVGDRPTEAFF
>-|TRBV5-1|-|TRBJ1-3
TGCGCCAGCAGCTTGGGACATGGTTGGGGCTCTGGAAACACCATATATTTT
CASSLGHGWGSGNTIYF
>TRBD1|TRBV13|-|TRBJ2-4
TGTGCCAGCAGCTCAGGGGGCGGGTTCGGTAAAAACATTCAGTACTTC
CASSSGGGFGKNIQYF
>-|TRBV2|few|TRBJ2-1
TGTGCCAGCAGTGAAGGAGGCAACCCTTCCTACAATGAGCAGTTCTTC
CASSEGGNPSYNEQFF
>-|TRBV4-2|once|TRBJ1-2
TGTGCCAGCAGCCAAGATCCCGGGGCAGGGGATCTTTACTATGGCTACACCTTC
CASSQDPGAGDLYYGYTF
>-|TRBV5-1|-|TRBJ1-1
TGCGCCAGCAGCTTGGGTACCGGCACTGAAGCTTTCTTT
CASSLGTGTEAFF
>TRBD1|TRBV28|many|TRBJ1-2
TGTGCCAGCAACTCAGGGGGAATCGGCTACACCTTC
CASNSGGIGYTF
>-|TRBV27|-|TRBJ2-1
TGTGCCAGCACGCGAACAGGGTCCTCCCTTATCTACAATGAGCAGTTCTTC
CASTRTGSSLIYNEQFF
>TRBD1|TRBV7-8|-|TRBJ1-2
TGTGCCAGCAGCCTTGGGACAGGGGCCTATGGCTACACCTTC
CASSLGTGAYGYTF
>-|TRBV5-4|-|TRBJ1-2
TGTGCCAGCAGCTTTCCAGGTGGAGGCTACACCTTC
CASSFPGGGYTF
>TRBD1|TRBV7-9|once|TRBJ2-3
TGTGCCAGCAGCTTAGAGCGTAGGGGGCGCGGAGATGGTTATACGCAGTATTTT
CASSLERRGRGDGYTQYF